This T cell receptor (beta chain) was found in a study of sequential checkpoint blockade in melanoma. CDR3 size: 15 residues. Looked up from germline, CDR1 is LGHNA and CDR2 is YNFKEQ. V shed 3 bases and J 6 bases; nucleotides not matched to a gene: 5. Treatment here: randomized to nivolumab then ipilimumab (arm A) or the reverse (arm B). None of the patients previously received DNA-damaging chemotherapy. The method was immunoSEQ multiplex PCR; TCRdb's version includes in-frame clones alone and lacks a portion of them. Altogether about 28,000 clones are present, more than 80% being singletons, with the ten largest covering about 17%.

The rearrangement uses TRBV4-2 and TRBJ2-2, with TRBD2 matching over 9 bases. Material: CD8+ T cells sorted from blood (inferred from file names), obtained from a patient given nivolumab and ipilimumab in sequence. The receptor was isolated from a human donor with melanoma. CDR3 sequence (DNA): TGTGCCAGCAGCCACGTAGCGGGAGTGGCCGGGGAGCTGTTTTTT. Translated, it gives CASSHVAGVAGELFF.